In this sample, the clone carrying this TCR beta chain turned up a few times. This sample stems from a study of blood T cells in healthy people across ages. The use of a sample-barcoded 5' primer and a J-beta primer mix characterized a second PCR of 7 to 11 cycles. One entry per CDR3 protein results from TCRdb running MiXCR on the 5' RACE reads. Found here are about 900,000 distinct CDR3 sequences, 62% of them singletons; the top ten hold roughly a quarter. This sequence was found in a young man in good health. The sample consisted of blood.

The chain's CDR3 is CASSYQALSTSGQVLTSTDTQYF. The CDR3, as DNA: TGTGCCAGCAGTTACCAAGCACTCAGCACGTCGGGACAGGTGCTCACTAGCACAGATACGCAGTATTTT. This chain joins TRBV6-2 or TRBV6-3 and TRBJ2-3; 8 nucleotides align to TRBD1. CDR1 is MNHEY and CDR2 is SVGEGT in the germline V gene. The ends lost 2 bases at V and 0 bases at J; junction bases unmatched: 25. The CDR3 spans 23 residues.